Listed below are T cell receptor beta chains from one sample, sequenced in a study of T cell repertoires in cytomegalovirus infection. TCRdb ran MiXCR on the reads and lists one entry per CDR3 protein. Here the sample spans fewer than 350,000 distinct CDR3 sequences, around a sixth being singletons. The sequenced sample was PBMCs. The receptors shown here come from a human donor in good health (CMV status not recorded). Some clones in this sample may be carry-over from other donors' samples. The CDR3 runs from the conserved cysteine through the conserved F or W. The D gene is left open where the match is weak. The size field is filled for only some rows; it gives once, few, many or a size class.

v_gene	len	d_gene	abundance	j_gene	CDR3nt	CDR3aa
TRBV20-1	15	TRBD2	.	TRBJ2-3	TGCAGTGAGAGTCCGGGACTAGCCTACGGGGATACGCAGTATTTT	CSESPGLAYGDTQYF
TRBV7-9	12	.	many	TRBJ1-1	TGTGCCAGCAGCTTTGCCAACACTGAAGCTTTCTTT	CASSFANTEAFF
TRBV20-1	17	.	.	TRBJ2-1	TGCAGTGCTAGAGATGTCGCTAGCCCCATCTCCTACAATGAGCAGTTCTTC	CSARDVASPISYNEQFF
TRBV25-1	16	TRBD1	.	TRBJ1-4	TGTGCCAGCAGTGAATCATCGGACAGGGTACACGAAAAACTGTTTTTT	CASSESSDRVHEKLFF
TRBV27	14	TRBD1	few	TRBJ2-2	TGTGCCAGCATGGGACAGGGGCCCACCGGGGAGCTGTTTTTT	CASMGQGPTGELFF
TRBV12-3/TRBV12-4	14	.	.	TRBJ1-3	TGTGCCAGCAGCCTGACAGCTACTTCAAACACCATATATTTT	CASSLTATSNTIYF
TRBV18	14	.	.	TRBJ2-3	TGTGCCAGCTCACCAAACAGGGTCCCAGATACGCAGTATTTT	CASSPNRVPDTQYF
TRBV12-5	15	.	few	TRBJ2-3	TGTGCTAGTGGTTTGTTAGGGATATTCACAGATACGCAGTATTTT	CASGLLGIFTDTQYF
TRBV9	16	.	.	TRBJ2-7	TGTGCCAGCATCTTCCCGTTTCGTTACAGGGACCACGAGCAGTACTTC	CASIFPFRYRDHEQYF
TRBV11-2	15	TRBD2	few	TRBJ2-1	TGTGCCAGCAGCCCCATAGCGGGCGCGTACAATGAGCAGTTCTTC	CASSPIAGAYNEQFF
TRBV10-3	15	TRBD1	many	TRBJ1-2	TGTGCCATCAGCACCGCGGGACAGGGGGCAAATGGCTACACCTTC	CAISTAGQGANGYTF
TRBV6-1	15	TRBD1	many	TRBJ2-7	TGTGCCAGCAGTTTGCCCGGGACAGGGTTGTACGAGCAGTACTTC	CASSLPGTGLYEQYF
TRBV4-1	18	.	few	TRBJ2-5	TGCGCCAGCAGCCAAGAAAAGAATCTAGCTCCGTACCAAGAGACCCAGTACTTC	CASSQEKNLAPYQETQYF
TRBV20-1	12	.	.	TRBJ1-4	TGCAGTGCTATGTACAGGGTAGAAAACCTGTTTTTT	CSAMYRVENLFF
TRBV11-2	14	.	.	TRBJ2-5	TGTGCCAGCAGCCCGCCGGAGGTCCAAGAGACCCAGTACTTC	CASSPPEVQETQYF
TRBV5-1	17	TRBD1	.	TRBJ1-4	TGCGCCAGCAGCGGGGGACAGGGCCCGGGCGCTAATGAAAAACTGTTTTTT	CASSGGQGPGANEKLFF
TRBV25-1	14	TRBD1	.	TRBJ2-5	TGTGCCAGCAGTGAACCCGACAGGGGGGAGACCCAGTACTTC	CASSEPDRGETQYF
TRBV6-6	15	TRBD1	.	TRBJ2-3	TGTGCCAGCAGTGAGGGACAGGGAAGCACAGATACGCAGTATTTT	CASSEGQGSTDTQYF
TRBV18	14	.	once	TRBJ2-7	TGTGCCAGCTCACGAGAGGGACTTACATACGAGCAGTACTTC	CASSREGLTYEQYF
TRBV15	14	TRBD1	.	TRBJ1-5	TGTGCCACCAGCCTAGGGACAGGGCTGCAGCCCCAGCATTTT	CATSLGTGLQPQHF
TRBV27	15	.	.	TRBJ1-4	TGTGCCAGCAGTTTATCGATCCCATCCGGTGAAAAACTGTTTTTT	CASSLSIPSGEKLFF
TRBV6-2/TRBV6-3	13	TRBD1	few	TRBJ2-7	TGTGCCAGCAGTGGGACAGCCTCCTACGAGCAGTACTTC	CASSGTASYEQYF
TRBV2	13	.	.	TRBJ1-2	TGTGCCAGCGGCCCGTCCCCCAACTATGGCTACACCTTC	CASGPSPNYGYTF
TRBV7-2	13	.	many	TRBJ2-5	TGTGCCAGCAGCTTAGTTGCACGGGAGACCCAGTACTTC	CASSLVARETQYF
TRBV7-3	16	.	.	TRBJ2-3	TGTGCCAGCAGCTCCACACTGCGGGGTTTGACAGATACGCAGTATTTT	CASSSTLRGLTDTQYF
TRBV5-5	16	TRBD2	many	TRBJ2-7	TGTGCCAGCAGCTCCCCACTAGCGGGGGGGTCCTACGAGCAGTACTTC	CASSSPLAGGSYEQYF
TRBV6-6	19	TRBD1	.	TRBJ2-2	TGTGCCAGCAGTTACCCAACCTGGGGGGACAGGGGGACCACCGGGGAGCTGTTTTTT	CASSYPTWGDRGTTGELFF
TRBV2	13	.	.	TRBJ1-2	TGTGCCAGCAGTGTCGACATTGCCGAGGGCTACACCTTC	CASSVDIAEGYTF